This T cell receptor beta chain derives from a study of T cells in Graves' hyperthyroidism and ophthalmopathy. Overall study context: Peripheral blood was drawn at first diagnosis, prior to all treatment. Regarding the study as a whole: Blood held most thyroid clonotypes expanded above 0.001 frequency.

Diagnostic assessment was based on clinical symptoms, serum thyroxine and TRAb, thyroid ultrasound and orbital computed tomography. V lost 6 bases and J lost 3, with 14 bases in between. Germline values: CDR1 LGHDT, CDR2 YNNKEL (reference sequence). The CDR3 consists of 15 residues. Using RNA transcripts as the source, TCR beta CDR3 regions were amplified. The HTBI set primed first-round TCR CDR3 RT-PCR. TCRdb processed the multiplex PCR reads anew with MiXCR; each CDR3 protein has one entry. This repertoire shows around 500,000 distinct CDR3 sequences, less than 15% found once; its top ten account for 14%. Concerning this clonotype itself: Its antigen is not identified.

The sequencing input was blood. This TCR came from a woman aged 35 to 49 with Graves' hyperthyroidism. This rearrangement joins TRBV3-1 to TRBJ2-2, with D perhaps TRBD1 or TRBD2 (5 bases each). The CDR3 spells CASRHTGAYTGELFF. The CDR3 DNA is TGTGCCAGCAGACATACCGGGGCCTACACCGGGGAGCTGTTTTTT.